Sequencing of this T cell receptor (beta chain) was carried out in a study of blood T cells in healthy people across ages. Study-wide points: Unsorted PBMCs blocked a conclusive comparison of naive and antigen-experienced cells. Diversity was higher, and naive CD4+ cells more numerous, in long-lived donors than in aged donors. While age rose, TCR beta diversity per million T cells dropped in a roughly linear way.

In regard to this clonotype: The antigen remains undetermined.

V lost 0 bases, J lost 10 bases, and 9 bases lay in between. In germline, CDR1 is GTSNPN, CDR2 SVGIG (reference sequence). This CDR3 has 11 residues. The use of a sample-barcoded 5' primer and a J-beta primer mix characterized a second PCR of roughly 6 to 12 cycles. A 12-random-nucleotide template-switch adaptor tagged each cDNA molecule. TCRdb reprocessed the 5' RACE reads via MiXCR and lists one record per CDR3 protein. The profile shows about 1.5 million distinct CDR3 sequences, around 42% of them singletons. Sequenced sample: blood. This clonotype originated in a woman aged 18-35 years in good health. V and J are TRBV30 and TRBJ2-5, with D hard to call. CDR3 DNA sequence: TGTGCCTGGAGTGTACTCTGGGACCAGTACTTC. Translating gives CAWSVLWDQYF.